The 16 T cell receptor beta chains below were found in one sample sequenced in a study of T-cell memory formation after mild COVID-19. Using its own MiXCR run on the 5' RACE reads, TCRdb lists one record per CDR3 protein. Among roughly 600,000 distinct CDR3 sequences listed, more than 15% were seen once. The sequenced material came from PBMCs or a T cell subset sorted from them (not recorded which). All receptors derive from an adult woman who had mild COVID-19 (a few samples of this study predate the infection). Cell type and time point are not known.

This clonotype was seen only a few times. CDR3 residues: CASSQGEGGWEAFF. Written as DNA, the CDR3 is TGCGCCAGCAGCCAAGGAGAAGGGGGCTGGGAAGCTTTCTTT. The chain employs TRBV4-1 and TRBJ1-1, with 7 bases matching TRBD1. Germline CDR1 and CDR2: MGHRA and YSYEKL. The CDR3 runs 14 residues. The V and J ends lost 1 base and 8 bases, in that order; junction bases with no gene match: 7.

This clonotype was seen more than once but under ten times. The rearrangement links TRBV12-3 or TRBV12-4 to TRBJ1-2; D is ambiguous. The V end was cut by 3 bases, the J end by 7 bases, with 6 bases between. This CDR3 contains 11 residues. The CDR3 region has the DNA TGTGCCAGCAGTTTTCGGGTTGGCTACACCTTC. Protein sequence: CASSFRVGYTF.

This clonotype appeared a few times. The chain combines TRBV4-1 with TRBJ1-1; D gene unclear. Germline assignment: CDR1 MGHRA and CDR2 YSYEKL. V was shortened by 2 bases and J by 1 base, with 8 bases between the two germline ends. CDR3 length: 14 residues. For the CDR3, the DNA is TGCGCCAGCAGCCAAACGGCGGAGAACACTGAAGCTTTCTTT. Its protein product is CASSQTAENTEAFF.

This clonotype appeared many times. The chain is built from TRBV7-2 and TRBJ2-7; 10 bases fit TRBD2. The CDR3 contains 15 residues. Germline V lookup: CDR1 SGHTA, CDR2 FQGNSA. V dropped 3 bases and J dropped 1; count of bases not matched to a gene: 3. The CDR3: CASSLELAGSYEQYF. The CDR3 nucleotides read TGTGCCAGCAGCTTGGAACTAGCGGGATCCTACGAGCAGTACTTC.

This clonotype was detected only a few times. The V and J genes are TRBV11-2 and TRBJ2-7; 7 bases match TRBD1. V dropped 3 bases and J dropped 5; count of bases not matched to a gene: 4. The CDR3 runs 13 residues. From germline, CDR1 is SGHAT and CDR2 FQNNGV. Here the CDR3 reads CASSLRGPHEQYF. Here the CDR3 DNA reads TGTGCCAGCAGCTTGAGGGGGCCCCACGAGCAGTACTTC. The complete variable domain, with remaining parts taken from reference TRBV11-2 and TRBJ2-7, reads EAGVAQSPRYKIIEKRQSVAFWCNPISGHATLYWYQQILGQGPKLLIQFQNNGVVDDSQLPKDRFSAERLKGVDSTLKIQPAKLEDSAVYLCASSLRGPHEQYFGPGTRLTVT.

This clonotype was detected only a few times. J is TRBJ2-1 and V is TRBV29-1; TRBD2 matches at 13 bases. The length of the CDR3 is 14 residues. The V segment lost 4 bases and the J segment 7 bases; nucleotides outside the gene matches: 4. Germline V lookup: CDR1 SQVTM, CDR2 ANQGSEA. The CDR3 DNA follows: TGCAGCGTTGGCGGGACTAGCGGGGTGAATGAGCAGTTCTTC. Translation: CSVGGTSGVNEQFF.

J is TRBJ2-3 and V is TRBV24-1, with TRBD2 matching over 7 bases. This CDR3 has 14 residues. In germline, CDR1 is KGHDR, CDR2 SFDVKD. V was pared by 5 bases and J by 4 bases, with 5 bases of the junction left unmatched. CDR3 in amino acids: CATSGWTSADTQYF. In DNA form, the CDR3 reads TGTGCCACCAGTGGCTGGACTAGTGCAGATACGCAGTATTTT.

There are a few counts of this clonotype. The chain employs TRBV9 and TRBJ2-7; possibly TRBD2 for D (5 bases). Looked up from germline, CDR1 is SGDLS and CDR2 is YYNGEE. V shed 0 bases and J shed 0 bases, with 10 bases lying between them. The CDR3 runs to 15 residues. The CDR3 spells CASSVGASPSYEQYF. The CDR3 DNA reads as TGTGCCAGCAGCGTAGGTGCTAGCCCCTCCTACGAGCAGTACTTC.

This clonotype occurred a few times. This chain joins TRBV15 and TRBJ2-7; D is ambiguous. V lost 5 bases and J lost 2, with 13 bases in between. Germline lookup yields CDR1 LNHNV and CDR2 YYDKDF (reference sequence). The CDR3 is 14 amino acids. CDR3 residues: CATSQRTYTYEQYF. CDR3 DNA sequence: TGTGCCACCAGCCAACGGACGTATACCTACGAGCAGTACTTC.

This clonotype was counted between two and nine times. The chain combines TRBV4-1 with TRBJ2-3; D perhaps matches TRBD2 (5 bases). Deletions cut 4 bases from V and 4 bases from J, with 15 bases between. The CDR3 extends over 15 amino acids. Germline lookup yields CDR1 MGHRA and CDR2 YSYEKL. Here the CDR3 DNA reads TGCGCCAGCAGCCCCCCCGAGGGAATAGCAGATACGCAGTATTTT. This encodes CASSPPEGIADTQYF.

This clonotype was observed a few times. The chain carries TRBV29-1 and TRBJ2-5; the match to TRBD1 covers 9 bases. The CDR3 sequence is 14 residues long. CDR1 is SQVTM and CDR2 is ANQGSEA in the germline V gene. The V gene end was trimmed by 6 bases and the J gene end by 1 base; junction bases not matched to a gene: 6. CDR3 DNA: TGCAGCGTACCAACAGGGGGCTTCCAAGAGACCCAGTACTTC. It is translated as CSVPTGGFQETQYF.

The chain employs TRBV19 and TRBJ2-1, with 12 nucleotides matching TRBD2. Germline values: CDR1 LNHDA, CDR2 SQIVND (reference sequence). The CDR3 sequence is 16 residues long. V dropped 0 bases and J dropped 3; count of bases not matched to a gene: 0. CDR3 bases: TGTGCCAGTAGTATAGAGGGACTAGCGGGCTACAATGAGCAGTTCTTC. It yields the protein CASSIEGLAGYNEQFF.

The chain combines TRBV11-2 with TRBJ2-1, with a weak D call TRBD2 (6 bases). The CDR3 length is 17 residues. V was trimmed by 0 bases and J by 5 bases, leaving 17 bases between them. Germline CDR1 reads SGHAT; CDR2 reads FQNNGV. The CDR3 DNA sequence: TGTGCCAGCAGCTTAGAGGGCGCCGTGTGGGGGGACAATGAGCAGTTCTTC. Its protein product is CASSLEGAVWGDNEQFF.

The chain links TRBV12-3 or TRBV12-4 to TRBJ2-5, with 13 bases lining up with TRBD2. V gave up 4 bases and J gave up 7 bases; unmatched junction bases: 15. The CDR3 contains 18 residues. The DNA of the CDR3 is TGTGCCAGCAGTTCCGATCTTGGACTAGCGGGGGAACACGGGACCCAGTACTTC. Amino acids: CASSSDLGLAGEHGTQYF.

The chain has TRBV30 and TRBJ2-1, with 9 bases lining up with TRBD1. This CDR3 region has 13 residues. The V gene end was trimmed by 4 bases and the J gene end by 3 bases; junction bases not matched to a gene: 1. Per germline, CDR1 GTSNPN and CDR2 SVGIG (reference sequence). Here the CDR3 reads CAWKDRGYNEQFF. CDR3 coding DNA: TGTGCCTGGAAGGACAGGGGCTACAATGAGCAGTTCTTC.

There are a few counts of this clonotype. The chain is built from TRBV13 and TRBJ2-3, with D hard to call. CDR1 and CDR2 from the germline V gene are PRHDT and FYEKMQ (reference sequence). Trimming removed 0 bases from V and 5 bases from J, with 6 bases in between. The CDR3 consists of 13 residues. The CDR3 sequence is CASSLGRKDTQYF. The CDR3 DNA reads as TGTGCCAGCAGCTTAGGCCGTAAAGATACGCAGTATTTT.